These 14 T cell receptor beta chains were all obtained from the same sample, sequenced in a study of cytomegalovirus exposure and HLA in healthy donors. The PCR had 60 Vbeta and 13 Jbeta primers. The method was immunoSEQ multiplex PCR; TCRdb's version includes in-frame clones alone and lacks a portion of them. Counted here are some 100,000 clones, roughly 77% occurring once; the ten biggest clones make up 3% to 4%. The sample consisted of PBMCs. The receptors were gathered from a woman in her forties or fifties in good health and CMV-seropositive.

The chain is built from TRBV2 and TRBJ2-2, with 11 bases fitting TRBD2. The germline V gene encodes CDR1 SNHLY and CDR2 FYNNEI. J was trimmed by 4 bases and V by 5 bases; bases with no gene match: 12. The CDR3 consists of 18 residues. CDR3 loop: CASSPTVTSGDSTGELFF. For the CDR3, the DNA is TGTGCCAGCAGTCCCACTGTGACTAGCGGGGATTCCACCGGGGAGCTGTTTTTT.

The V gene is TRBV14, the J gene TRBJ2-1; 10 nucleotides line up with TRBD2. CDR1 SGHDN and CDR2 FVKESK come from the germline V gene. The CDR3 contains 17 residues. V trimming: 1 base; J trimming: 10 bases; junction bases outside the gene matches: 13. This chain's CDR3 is CASSQVGGSGGAREQFF. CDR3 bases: TGTGCCAGCAGCCAAGTAGGGGGAAGCGGGGGGGCCCGGGAGCAGTTCTTC.

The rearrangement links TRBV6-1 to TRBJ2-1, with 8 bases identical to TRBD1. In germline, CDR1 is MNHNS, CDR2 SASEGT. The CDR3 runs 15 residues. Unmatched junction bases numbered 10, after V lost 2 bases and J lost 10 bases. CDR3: CASSERSRGRGEQFF. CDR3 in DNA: TGTGCCAGCAGTGAAAGGAGCAGGGGGCGAGGGGAGCAGTTCTTC.

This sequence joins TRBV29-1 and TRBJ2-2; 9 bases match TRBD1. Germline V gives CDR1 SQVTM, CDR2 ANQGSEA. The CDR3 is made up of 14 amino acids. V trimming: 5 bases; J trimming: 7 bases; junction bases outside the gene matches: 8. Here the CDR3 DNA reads TGCAGCGTTTCCGGGACAGGGATCAGCGGGGAGCTGTTTTTT. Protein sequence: CSVSGTGISGELFF.

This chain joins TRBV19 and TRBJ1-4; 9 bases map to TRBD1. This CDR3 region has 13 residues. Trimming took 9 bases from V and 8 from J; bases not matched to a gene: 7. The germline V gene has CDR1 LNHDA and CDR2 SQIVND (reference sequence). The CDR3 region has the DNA TGTGCCAGCGCTCGGACAGGGGAAGAAAAACTGTTTTTT. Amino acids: CASARTGEEKLFF.

CDR3 DNA sequence: TGTGCCAGCAGCCCGGGACTAGCGGGAGAGGGTCCGGGCGATGAGCAGTTCTTC. Translating it yields CASSPGLAGEGPGDEQFF. The V and J genes are TRBV7-9 and TRBJ2-1; 14 bases are a match to TRBD2. The CDR3 spans 18 residues. V lost 5 bases, J lost 8 bases, and 14 bases stayed unmatched. Germline values: CDR1 SEHNR, CDR2 FQNEAQ (reference sequence).

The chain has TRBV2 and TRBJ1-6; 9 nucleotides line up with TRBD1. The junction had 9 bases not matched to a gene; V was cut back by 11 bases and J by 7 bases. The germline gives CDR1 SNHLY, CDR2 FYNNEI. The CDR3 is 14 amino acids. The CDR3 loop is CAGGAGQGNSPLHF. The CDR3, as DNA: TGTGCCGGAGGAGCGGGACAGGGAAATTCACCCCTCCACTTT.

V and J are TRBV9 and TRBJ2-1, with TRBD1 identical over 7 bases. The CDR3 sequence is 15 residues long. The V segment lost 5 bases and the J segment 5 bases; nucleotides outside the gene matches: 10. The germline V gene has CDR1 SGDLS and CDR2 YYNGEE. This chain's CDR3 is CASSKVTGSNNEQFF. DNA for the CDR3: TGTGCCAGCAGTAAAGTGACAGGGTCAAACAATGAGCAGTTCTTC.

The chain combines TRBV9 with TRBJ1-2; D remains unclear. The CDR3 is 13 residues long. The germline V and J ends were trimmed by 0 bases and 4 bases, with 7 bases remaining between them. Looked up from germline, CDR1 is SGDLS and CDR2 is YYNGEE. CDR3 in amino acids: CASSVAGPYGYTF. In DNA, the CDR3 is TGTGCCAGCAGCGTAGCTGGGCCCTATGGCTACACCTTC.

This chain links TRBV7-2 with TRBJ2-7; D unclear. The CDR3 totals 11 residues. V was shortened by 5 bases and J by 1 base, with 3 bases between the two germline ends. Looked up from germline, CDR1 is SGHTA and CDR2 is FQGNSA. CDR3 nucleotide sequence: TGTGCCAGCAGCCTTTCCTACGAGCAGTACTTC. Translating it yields CASSLSYEQYF.

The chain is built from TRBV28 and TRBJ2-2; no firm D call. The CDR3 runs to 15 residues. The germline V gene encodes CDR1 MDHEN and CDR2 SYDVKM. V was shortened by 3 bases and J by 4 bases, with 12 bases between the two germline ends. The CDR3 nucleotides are TGTGCCAGCAGTTTTATCGGCGGTTCCACCGGGGAGCTGTTTTTT. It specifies CASSFIGGSTGELFF.

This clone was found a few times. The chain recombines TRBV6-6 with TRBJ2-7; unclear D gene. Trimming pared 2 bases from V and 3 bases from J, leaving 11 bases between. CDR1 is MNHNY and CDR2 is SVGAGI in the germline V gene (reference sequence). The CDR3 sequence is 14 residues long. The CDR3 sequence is CASSYGPASYEQYF. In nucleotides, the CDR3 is TGTGCCAGCAGTTACGGCCCCGCAAGCTACGAGCAGTACTTC.

The CDR3 sequence: CASSYSGANQPQHF. CDR3 DNA: TGTGCCAGCAGTTATTCAGGGGCTAATCAGCCCCAGCATTTT. The chain uses TRBV6-5 and TRBJ1-5, with a possible D match to TRBD1 (6 bases). Trimming took off 3 bases at V and 4 bases at J, with 10 bases between the two ends. The CDR3 length is 14 residues. Germline V gene sequence: CDR1 MNHEY, CDR2 SVGAGI.

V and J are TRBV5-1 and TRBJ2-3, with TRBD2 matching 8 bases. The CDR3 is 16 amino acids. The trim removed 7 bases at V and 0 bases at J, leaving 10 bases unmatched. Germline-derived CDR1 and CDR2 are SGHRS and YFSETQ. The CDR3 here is CASSRGLAESTDTQYF. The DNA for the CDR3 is TGCGCCAGCTCCCGAGGACTAGCTGAAAGCACAGATACGCAGTATTTT. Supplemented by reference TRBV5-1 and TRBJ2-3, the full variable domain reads KAGVTQTPRYLIKTRGQQVTLSCSPISGHRSVSWYQQTPGQGLQFLFEYFSETQRNKGNFPGRFSGRQFSNSRSEMNVSTLELGDSALYLCASSRGLAESTDTQYFGPGTRLTVL.